Presented here are 21 T cell receptor beta chains from one specimen sequenced in a study of regulatory T cells in long-lasting Graves disease. Time point described: persistent/refractory GD, antithyroid drugs over 5 years with positive TRAb. Isolated PBMC RNA provided the starting material for the TCR library. Construction of the TCR beta libraries employed iRepertoire HTBI primers in conjunction with Arm-PCR of CDR3 regions. TCRdb used MiXCR to reprocess the multiplex PCR reads, holding one entry per CDR3 protein. The sample yields hundreds of thousands of distinct CDR3 sequences, 20% to 25% seen once. The sequencing used peripheral blood mononuclear cells (PBMCs), collected when the disease was refractory, from a patient treated with antithyroid drugs. Receptors originate from a female donor with Graves disease.

The chain joins TRBV18 to TRBJ2-5, with 8 nucleotides matching TRBD2. The CDR3 loop spans 14 amino acids. The V gene end was trimmed by 5 bases and the J gene end by 4 bases; junction bases not matched to a gene: 6. In germline, CDR1 is KGHSH, CDR2 LQKENI. This CDR3 is CASSTAGVVETQYF. The CDR3 DNA is TGTGCCAGCTCAACAGCGGGAGTTGTAGAGACCCAGTACTTC.

The genes are TRBV11-2 and TRBJ1-2; D is perhaps TRBD1 (5 bases). The CDR3 is 14 residues long. The V and J ends lost 3 bases and 2 bases respectively, with 10 bases between them. Germline lookup yields CDR1 SGHAT and CDR2 FQNNGV. In nucleotides, the CDR3 is TGTGCCAGCAGCTTCGGGGGAAGCAACTATGGCTACACCTTC. This codes for CASSFGGSNYGYTF. The full variable domain, completed using reference TRBV11-2 and TRBJ1-2, is EAGVAQSPRYKIIEKRQSVAFWCNPISGHATLYWYQQILGQGPKLLIQFQNNGVVDDSQLPKDRFSAERLKGVDSTLKIQPAKLEDSAVYLCASSFGGSNYGYTFGSGTRLTVV.

V and J are TRBV19 and TRBJ2-2, with no clear D. The germline CDR1 and CDR2 sequences are LNHDA and SQIVND (reference sequence). The CDR3 covers 12 residues. Trimming cost V 3 bases and J 11 bases, with 10 bases left between them. This CDR3 reads CASSIPRLELFF. In DNA form, the CDR3 reads TGTGCCAGTAGTATTCCGCGATTAGAGCTGTTTTTT.

The V and J genes are TRBV6-1 and TRBJ1-1; D is uncertain. CDR3 size: 13 residues. The germline V gene encodes CDR1 MNHNS and CDR2 SASEGT. Trimming removed 5 bases from V and 1 base from J, with 8 bases in between. CDR3 sequence reads: CASSTAENTEAFF. Here the CDR3 DNA reads TGTGCCAGCAGTACCGCAGAGAACACTGAAGCTTTCTTT.

On this clonotype: A much larger clone is a single base away; this may be a read error. V is TRBV7-6 and J is TRBJ1-4; 7 bases fit TRBD1. The V segment lost 6 bases and the J segment 6 bases; nucleotides outside the gene matches: 7. The CDR3 contains 14 residues. The V gene's germline CDR1 is SGHVS and CDR2 FNYEAQ. The CDR3 nucleotides are TGTGCCAGCAGTCCGGGACAGAGGGATGAAAAACTGTTTTTT. Protein product: CASSPGQRDEKLFF.

This clonotype was picked up many times. The chain carries TRBV28 and TRBJ1-1; no definite D call. There are 13 residues in the CDR3. The germline CDR1 and CDR2 sequences are MDHEN and SYDVKM. V was clipped by 2 bases and J by 4 bases, with 8 bases between them. Here the CDR3 DNA reads TGTGCCAGCAGTTTAGCCGATACCACTGAAGCTTTCTTT. The encoded protein is CASSLADTTEAFF.

This clonotype was seen more than once but under ten times. This chain joins TRBV5-1 and TRBJ2-7; TRBD1 is a possible D gene (7 bases). V lost 0 bases and J lost 5, with 18 bases in between. This CDR3 is built from 16 residues. Germline V gene data show CDR1 as SGHRS and CDR2 as YFSETQ. The DNA of the CDR3 is TGCGCCAGCAGCTTGGCTACGCAGGGGGGCATCGACGAGCAGTACTTC. As protein: CASSLATQGGIDEQYF.

A few counts support this clonotype. The chain is built from TRBV9 and TRBJ2-2, with unresolved D. Trimming took off 3 bases at V and 1 base at J, with 13 bases between the two ends. Germline assignment: CDR1 SGDLS and CDR2 YYNGEE. The CDR3 consists of 16 residues. The CDR3 bases are TGTGCCAGCAGCGGTGTGGGCGTACAGAACACCGGGGAGCTGTTTTTT. Amino acid sequence: CASSGVGVQNTGELFF.

A word on this clonotype: A read error may be the cause here, since a much bigger clone is one base away. The rearrangement joins TRBV6-1 to TRBJ2-2; D may be TRBD2 (6 bases). Germline values: CDR1 MNHNS, CDR2 SASEGT. The CDR3 length is 15 residues. Here the CDR3 DNA reads TGTGCCAGCAGCTTGGGAGGCTCGAACACCGGGGAGCTGGTTTTT. Translating it yields CASSLGGSNTGELVF.

CDR3 region: CASSPTQGDIGYTF. CDR3 bases: TGTGCCAGCTCACCGACTCAGGGAGATATAGGCTACACCTTC. V usage is TRBV18 and J usage is TRBJ1-2; TRBD1 might be the D (5 bases). CDR3 length: 14 residues. CDR1 is KGHSH and CDR2 is LQKENI in the germline V gene. Trimming left V 3 bases short and J 8 bases short, with 16 bases between.

The chain uses TRBV27 and TRBJ1-5; D is perhaps TRBD1 (6 bases). CDR1 MNHEY and CDR2 SMNVEV come from the germline V gene (reference sequence). The CDR3 length is 16 residues. The V end was cut by 7 bases, the J end by 3 bases, with 19 bases between. CDR3 nucleotides: TGTGCCAGCACTCCCCGGGGGGGGGGCACCAATCAGCCCCAGCATTTT. Translating gives CASTPRGGGTNQPQHF.

The V and J genes are TRBV9 and TRBJ2-5; 11 bases agree with TRBD1. V was pared by 6 bases and J by 3 bases, with 7 bases of the junction left unmatched. This CDR3 is built from 15 residues. Looked up from germline, CDR1 is SGDLS and CDR2 is YYNGEE. In DNA, the CDR3 is TGTGCCAGCAACCCCGGACAGGGGGCTAAAGAGACCCAGTACTTC. Protein: CASNPGQGAKETQYF.

This clonotype was counted many times. This chain connects TRBV7-2 to TRBJ1-2; D perhaps matches TRBD1 (5 bases). CDR1 is SGHTA and CDR2 is FQGNSA in the germline V gene. Trimming took off 1 base at V and 7 bases at J, with 16 bases between the two ends. CDR3 length: 15 residues. CDR3 protein: CASSLGGGDAGGYTF. DNA of the CDR3: TGTGCCAGCAGCTTAGGAGGAGGGGACGCCGGTGGCTACACCTTC.

This chain connects TRBV15 to TRBJ2-1; D is tentatively TRBD1 or TRBD2 (6 bases each). Per germline, CDR1 LNHNV and CDR2 YYDKDF (reference sequence). The CDR3 sequence is 14 residues long. The CDR3 region is CSSRGPEGHNEQFF. In DNA form, the CDR3 reads TGTTCATCCCGGGGGCCGGAGGGGCACAATGAGCAGTTCTTC.

Many counts were recorded for this clonotype. The chain is built from TRBV6-1 and TRBJ2-5; 8 bases match TRBD2. The CDR3 totals 15 residues. CDR1 MNHNS and CDR2 SASEGT come from the germline V gene. The trim removed 3 bases at V and 2 bases at J, leaving 5 bases unmatched. As DNA, the CDR3 is TGTGCCAGCAGTGACCCGACTAGCGCACAAGAGACCCAGTACTTC. Translating it yields CASSDPTSAQETQYF.

The chain has TRBV20-1 and TRBJ2-2; 8 bases line up with TRBD2. The CDR3 loop spans 14 amino acids. CDR1 DFQATT and CDR2 SNEGSKA come from the germline V gene (reference sequence). With V trimmed by 6 bases and J by 6 bases, 9 bases remained unmatched. The chain's CDR3 is CSAGSGTGPGELFF. The CDR3 nucleotides read TGCAGTGCCGGTAGCGGGACTGGCCCCGGGGAGCTGTTTTTT.

The chain joins TRBV24-1 to TRBJ2-2; no firm D call. V was clipped by 5 bases and J by 6 bases, with 6 bases between them. CDR3 length: 12 residues. Germline V gene lookup returns CDR1 KGHDR and CDR2 SFDVKD. The CDR3 loop reads CATSVRAGELFF. For the CDR3, the DNA is TGTGCCACCAGTGTTCGGGCCGGGGAGCTGTTTTTT.

This clonotype appeared a few times. The rearrangement links TRBV20-1 to TRBJ2-5; unclear D gene. The germline V and J ends were trimmed by 0 bases and 4 bases, with 15 bases remaining between them. CDR1 is DFQATT, CDR2 SNEGSKA, per germline (reference sequence). The CDR3 has 15 amino acids. The CDR3 DNA is TGCAGTGCTAGAGATCAAGACGGCTGGCCAGAGACCCAGTACTTC. As protein: CSARDQDGWPETQYF.

This clonotype was seen many times. V is TRBV2 and J is TRBJ1-6; TRBD1 might be the D (5 bases). Germline V gene data show CDR1 as SNHLY and CDR2 as FYNNEI. The CDR3 has 14 amino acids. Trimming cost V 3 bases and J 10 bases, with 13 bases left between them. Here the CDR3 DNA reads TGTGCCAGCAGTGACCGCAGGGTTGGATCACCCCTCCACTTT. This gives the protein CASSDRRVGSPLHF.

In its sample, this clonotype was seen many times. The J gene is TRBJ1-2, the V gene TRBV20-1, with a possible D match to TRBD1 (5 bases). This CDR3 region has 12 residues. Trimming removed 2 bases from V and 3 bases from J, with 7 bases in between. From germline, CDR1 is DFQATT and CDR2 SNEGSKA (reference sequence). The CDR3 loop reads CSARWDHYGYTF. The CDR3, as DNA: TGCAGTGCTAGATGGGACCACTATGGCTACACCTTC.

Only a few counts were recorded for this clonotype. V gene TRBV7-8 combines with J gene TRBJ2-2, with TRBD1 matching over 8 bases. With 3 bases clipped from V and 4 bases from J, the junction kept 7 bases outside the gene matches. CDR1 is SGHVS, CDR2 FQNEAQ, per germline. CDR3 length: 16 amino acids. DNA of the CDR3: TGTGCCAGCAGCTTCCTCCGGGACAGGAGCACCGGGGAGCTGTTTTTT. Protein: CASSFLRDRSTGELFF.